Below, 14 T cell receptor beta chains from the same sample are listed, as sequenced in a study of cytomegalovirus exposure and HLA in healthy donors. Vbeta (60) and Jbeta (13) primers were used in the PCR. Assay used: immunoSEQ multiplex PCR; TCRdb lists only in-frame clones, some missing. The sample contains 100,000 or so clones, around 77% of which appear only once. Sequencing input: PBMCs. These TCRs come from a male donor in good health and CMV-seropositive.

About this clone: One end of the junction fails to match germline, which may point to a read error. V usage is TRBV7-7 and J usage is TRBJ1-1, with 7 bases lining up with TRBD1. The CDR3 length is 14 residues. CDR1 and CDR2 (germline): SSHAT, FNYEAQ (reference sequence). CDR3 nucleotides: TGTGCTAGCAGCTTAACAGGGGTCCCCACTGAAGCTTTCTTT. Translated, it gives CASSLTGVPTEAFF.

The CDR3 DNA is TGTGCCAGCTCGCCCTCGGGAGGATGGGGCTACACCTTC. This gives the protein CASSPSGGWGYTF. The V gene is TRBV28, the J gene TRBJ1-2; unclear D gene. Trimming removed 8 bases at V and 8 bases at J, with 18 bases between. Germline V gene data show CDR1 as MDHEN and CDR2 as SYDVKM. The CDR3 runs to 13 residues.

The V call is TRBV7-2, the J call TRBJ2-2, with D possibly being TRBD1 (5 bases). Germline V gene data show CDR1 as SGHTA and CDR2 as FQGNSA. This CDR3 region has 15 residues. The V end was cut by 5 bases, the J end by 7 bases, with 17 bases between. This CDR3 reads CASSPAGRVVGELFF. The CDR3, as DNA: TGTGCCAGCAGCCCCGCCGGCAGGGTGGTCGGGGAGCTGTTTTTT.

The V gene is TRBV5-4, the J gene TRBJ2-2, with TRBD2 matching 10 bases. With V trimmed by 4 bases and J by 1 base, 4 bases remained unmatched. The CDR3 extends over 16 amino acids. Germline V gene sequence: CDR1 SGHNT, CDR2 YYREEE (reference sequence). The CDR3 nucleotides are TGTGCCAGCAGCCTTGGGACTAGCGTGAACACCGGGGAGCTGTTTTTT. Encoded protein: CASSLGTSVNTGELFF.

The CDR3, as DNA: TGTGCCAGTAGGAGTAGCGGGAGCGGGGGGGAGACCCAGTACTTC. This encodes CASRSSGSGGETQYF. The J gene is TRBJ2-5, the V gene TRBV19, with 9 nucleotides matching TRBD2. Trimming at V came to 6 bases and at J to 5 bases, leaving 10 bases not matched to a gene. This CDR3 region has 15 residues. Germline CDR1 reads LNHDA; CDR2 reads SQIVND (reference sequence).

This chain joins TRBV18 and TRBJ2-7, with 10 positions matching TRBD2. The CDR3 covers 16 residues. V was clipped by 4 bases and J by 5 bases; unmatched bases: 11. The germline V gene encodes CDR1 KGHSH and CDR2 LQKENI. CDR3 residues: CASSLRGPAGGDEQYF. In DNA form, the CDR3 reads TGTGCCAGCTCACTTCGAGGGCCAGCGGGAGGGGACGAGCAGTACTTC.

The J gene is TRBJ1-4, the V gene TRBV7-9; D ambiguous. CDR1 is SEHNR and CDR2 is FQNEAQ in the germline V gene (reference sequence). V lost 6 bases to trimming and J lost 0 bases, with 17 bases between them. The CDR3 runs 17 residues. Here the CDR3 reads CASRAGSSVATNEKLFF. The CDR3 region has the DNA TGTGCCAGCAGAGCCGGGTCCAGTGTAGCAACTAATGAAAAACTGTTTTTT.

The rearrangement uses TRBV11-2 and TRBJ2-7; 12 bases agree with TRBD2. The CDR3 spans 15 residues. Trimming took 2 bases from V and 7 from J; bases not matched to a gene: 6. The germline CDR1 and CDR2 sequences are SGHAT and FQNNGV. CDR3 amino acids: CASSLLAGGSGEQYF. The CDR3 DNA is TGTGCCAGCAGCTTACTAGCGGGAGGGTCTGGGGAGCAGTACTTC.

The chain employs TRBV5-4 and TRBJ1-3, with D unresolved. V lost 0 bases and J 4 bases, leaving 14 bases between the germline ends. CDR1 SGHNT and CDR2 YYREEE come from the germline V gene (reference sequence). This CDR3 has 16 residues. This CDR3 reads CASSLARGSGGNTIYF. The DNA of the CDR3 is TGTGCCAGCAGCTTGGCTCGGGGTTCGGGAGGAAACACCATATATTTT.

The chain links TRBV27 to TRBJ2-1, with a tentative D call TRBD1 (6 bases). The germline CDR1 and CDR2 sequences are MNHEY and SMNVEV (reference sequence). The V end was cut by 0 bases, the J end by 4 bases, with 19 bases between. The CDR3 covers 18 residues. The CDR3 region has the DNA TGTGCCAGCAGTTTATCAGGGATGCGGCAGGGGTCTTACAATGAGCAGTTCTTC. This encodes CASSLSGMRQGSYNEQFF.

Only one count was recorded for this clone. The chain uses TRBV18 and TRBJ2-7; D perhaps matches TRBD1 (6 bases). Germline V gene lookup returns CDR1 KGHSH and CDR2 LQKENI. The CDR3 contains 16 residues. V shed 6 bases and J shed 6 bases, with 24 bases lying between them. As DNA, the CDR3 is TGTGCCAGCTCGCTCGCCCGCACTCGAACAGGGTTCGAGCAGTACTTC. This codes for CASSLARTRTGFEQYF.

The sample holds one count of this clone. One end of the junction is discordant with germline, which a read error may explain. The chain couples TRBV7-9 to TRBJ2-7; 8 bases agree with TRBD2. Germline loops: CDR1 SEHNR, CDR2 FQNEAQ (reference sequence). The CDR3 is made up of 12 amino acids. The CDR3 loop reads CSSSLGLAKQYF. The CDR3 DNA reads TGTTCCAGCAGCTTAGGACTAGCTAAGCAGTACTTC.

This chain links TRBV6-6 with TRBJ1-4; possibly TRBD1 for D (5 bases). From germline, CDR1 is MNHNY and CDR2 SVGAGI (reference sequence). This CDR3 has 13 residues. Between the trimmed V and J ends, which lost 10 bases and 3 bases, there was a span of 12 bases. The CDR3 loop is CATSGWSNEKLFF. The DNA for the CDR3 is TGTGCCACCTCAGGGTGGTCTAATGAAAAACTGTTTTTT.

V gene TRBV27 combines with J gene TRBJ2-7, with TRBD1 identical over 8 bases. This CDR3 is built from 14 residues. Germline CDR1 and CDR2: MNHEY and SMNVEV (reference sequence). V lost 8 bases, J lost 4 bases, and 10 bases stayed unmatched. The CDR3 region is CASRRQGLRYEQYF. In DNA form, the CDR3 reads TGTGCCAGCCGTAGACAGGGGCTACGATACGAGCAGTACTTC.